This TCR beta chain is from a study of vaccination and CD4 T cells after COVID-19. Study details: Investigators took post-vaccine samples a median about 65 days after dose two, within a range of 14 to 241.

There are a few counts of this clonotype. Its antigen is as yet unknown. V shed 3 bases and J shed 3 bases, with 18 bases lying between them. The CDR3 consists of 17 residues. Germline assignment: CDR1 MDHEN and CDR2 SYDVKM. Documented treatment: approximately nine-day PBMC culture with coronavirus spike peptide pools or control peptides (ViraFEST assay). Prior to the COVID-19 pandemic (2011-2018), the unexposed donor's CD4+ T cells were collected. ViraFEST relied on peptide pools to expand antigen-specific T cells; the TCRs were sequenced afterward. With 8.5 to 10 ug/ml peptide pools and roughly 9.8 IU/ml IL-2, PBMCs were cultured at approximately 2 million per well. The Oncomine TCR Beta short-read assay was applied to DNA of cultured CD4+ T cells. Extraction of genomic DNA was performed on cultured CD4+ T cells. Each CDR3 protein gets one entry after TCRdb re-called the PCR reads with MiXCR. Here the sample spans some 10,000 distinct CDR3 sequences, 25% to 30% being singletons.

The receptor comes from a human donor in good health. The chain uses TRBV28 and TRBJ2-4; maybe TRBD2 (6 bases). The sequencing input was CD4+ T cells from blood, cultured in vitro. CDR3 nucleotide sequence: TGTGCCAGCAGTTTGGGCGGACTAACCTACGGCAAAAACATTCAGTACTTC. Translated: CASSLGGLTYGKNIQYF.